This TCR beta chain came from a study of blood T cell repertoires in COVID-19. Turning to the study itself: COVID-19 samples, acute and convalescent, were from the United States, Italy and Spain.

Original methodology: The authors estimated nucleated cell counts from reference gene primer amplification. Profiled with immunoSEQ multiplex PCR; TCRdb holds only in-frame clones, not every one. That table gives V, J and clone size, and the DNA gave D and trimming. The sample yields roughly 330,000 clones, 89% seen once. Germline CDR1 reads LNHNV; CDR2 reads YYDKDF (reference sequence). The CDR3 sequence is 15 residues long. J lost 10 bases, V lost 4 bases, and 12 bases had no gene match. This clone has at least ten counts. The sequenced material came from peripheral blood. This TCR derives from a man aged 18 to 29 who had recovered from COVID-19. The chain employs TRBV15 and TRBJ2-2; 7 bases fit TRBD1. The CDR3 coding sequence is TGTGCCACCAGCATCGACAGGGCGCCCTCCGAGGAGCTGTTTTTT. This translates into CATSIDRAPSEELFF. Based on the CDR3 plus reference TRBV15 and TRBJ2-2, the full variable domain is DAMVIQNPRYQVTQFGKPVTLSCSQTLNHNVMYWYQQKSSQAPKLLFHYYDKDFNNEADTPDNFQSRRPNTSFCFLDIRSPGLGDTAMYLCATSIDRAPSEELFFGEGSRLTVL.